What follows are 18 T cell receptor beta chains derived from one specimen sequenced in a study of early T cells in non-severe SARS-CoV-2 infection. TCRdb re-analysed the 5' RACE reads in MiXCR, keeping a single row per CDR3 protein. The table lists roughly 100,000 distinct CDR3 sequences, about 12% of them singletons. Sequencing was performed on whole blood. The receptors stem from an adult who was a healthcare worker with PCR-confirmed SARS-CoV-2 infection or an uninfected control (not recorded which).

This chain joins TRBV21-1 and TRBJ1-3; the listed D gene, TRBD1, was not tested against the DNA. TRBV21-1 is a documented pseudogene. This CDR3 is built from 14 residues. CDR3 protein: CASIKGQIPLTIYF. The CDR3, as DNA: TGTGCCAGCATCAAGGGGCAGATACCTCTGACCATATATTTT.

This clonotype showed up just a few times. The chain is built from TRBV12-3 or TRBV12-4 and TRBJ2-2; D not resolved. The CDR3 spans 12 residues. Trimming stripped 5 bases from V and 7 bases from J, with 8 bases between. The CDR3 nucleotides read TGTGCCAGCAGTCCTAATTTCGGGGAGCTGTTTTTT. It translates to CASSPNFGELFF.

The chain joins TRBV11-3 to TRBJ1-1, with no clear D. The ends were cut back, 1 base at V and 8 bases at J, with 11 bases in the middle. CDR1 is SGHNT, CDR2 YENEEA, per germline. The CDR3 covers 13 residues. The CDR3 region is CASSLVRESEAFF. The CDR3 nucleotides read TGTGCCAGCAGCTTAGTGAGGGAATCAGAAGCTTTCTTT.

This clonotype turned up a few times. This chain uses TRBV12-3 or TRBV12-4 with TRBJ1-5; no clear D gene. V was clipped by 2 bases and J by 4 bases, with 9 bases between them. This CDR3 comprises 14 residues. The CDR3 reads CASSLRAANQPQHF. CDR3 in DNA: TGTGCCAGCAGTTTAAGGGCAGCAAATCAGCCCCAGCATTTT.

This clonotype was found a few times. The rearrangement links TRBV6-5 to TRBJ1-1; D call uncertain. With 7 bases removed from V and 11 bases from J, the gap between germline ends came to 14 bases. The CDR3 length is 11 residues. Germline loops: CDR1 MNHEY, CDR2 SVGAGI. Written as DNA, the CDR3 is TGTGCCAGCATGCGGGGATTCAATGCTTTCTTT. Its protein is CASMRGFNAFF.

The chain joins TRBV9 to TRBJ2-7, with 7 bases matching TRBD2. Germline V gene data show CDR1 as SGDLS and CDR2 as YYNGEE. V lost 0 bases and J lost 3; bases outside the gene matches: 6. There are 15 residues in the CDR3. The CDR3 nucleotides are TGTGCCAGCAGCGTAGAAGCGGGGCTCCTCTACGAGCAGTACTTC. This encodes CASSVEAGLLYEQYF. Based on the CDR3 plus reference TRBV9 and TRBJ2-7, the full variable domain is DSGVTQTPKHLITATGQRVTLRCSPRSGDLSVYWYQQSLDQGLQFLIQYYNGEERAKGNILERFSAQQFPDLHSELNLSSLELGDSALYFCASSVEAGLLYEQYFGPGTRLTVT.

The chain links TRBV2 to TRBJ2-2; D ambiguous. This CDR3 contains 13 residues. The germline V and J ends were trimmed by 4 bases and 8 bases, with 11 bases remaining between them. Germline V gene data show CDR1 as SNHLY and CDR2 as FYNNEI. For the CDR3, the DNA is TGTGCCAGCAGTGTGGAATCATCGGGGGAGCTGTTTTTT. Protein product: CASSVESSGELFF.

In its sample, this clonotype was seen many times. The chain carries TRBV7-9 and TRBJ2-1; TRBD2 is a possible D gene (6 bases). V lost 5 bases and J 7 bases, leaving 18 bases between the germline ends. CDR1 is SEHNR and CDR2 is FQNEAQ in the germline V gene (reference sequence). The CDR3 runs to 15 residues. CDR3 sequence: CASSPRGFRANEQFF. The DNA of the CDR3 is TGTGCCAGCAGCCCCCGGGGGTTCAGAGCTAATGAGCAGTTCTTC. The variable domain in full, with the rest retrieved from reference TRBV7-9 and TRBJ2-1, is DTGVSQNPRHKITKRGQNVTFRCDPISEHNRLYWYRQTLGQGPEFLTYFQNEAQLEKSRLLSDRFSAERPKGSFSTLEIQRTEQGDSAMYLCASSPRGFRANEQFFGPGTRLTVL.

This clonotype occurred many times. CDR3 sequence reads: CASSPTAGGPYEQYF. The CDR3 coding sequence is TGTGCCAGCAGCCCTACAGCGGGAGGGCCCTACGAGCAGTACTTC. The chain uses TRBV28 and TRBJ2-7; 10 positions match TRBD2. The V and J ends lost 6 bases and 2 bases, in that order; junction bases with no gene match: 7. This CDR3 has 15 amino acids. Germline assignment: CDR1 MDHEN and CDR2 SYDVKM.

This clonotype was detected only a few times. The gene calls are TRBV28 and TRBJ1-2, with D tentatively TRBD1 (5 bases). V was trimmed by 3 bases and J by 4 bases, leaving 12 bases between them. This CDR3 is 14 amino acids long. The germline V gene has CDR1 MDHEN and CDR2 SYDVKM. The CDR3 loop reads CASSFRPRGYGYTF. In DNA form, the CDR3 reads TGTGCCAGCAGTTTTCGTCCGAGGGGCTATGGCTACACCTTC.

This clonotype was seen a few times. The CDR3, as DNA: TGTGCCAGCAGTGAGACAGGGTGGATGGACACTGAAGCTTTCTTT. It specifies CASSETGWMDTEAFF. This rearrangement joins TRBV2 to TRBJ1-1; 7 nucleotides agree with TRBD1. Unmatched junction bases numbered 7, after V lost 3 bases and J lost 3 bases. Per the germline V gene, CDR1 is SNHLY and CDR2 is FYNNEI. The CDR3 is made up of 15 amino acids.

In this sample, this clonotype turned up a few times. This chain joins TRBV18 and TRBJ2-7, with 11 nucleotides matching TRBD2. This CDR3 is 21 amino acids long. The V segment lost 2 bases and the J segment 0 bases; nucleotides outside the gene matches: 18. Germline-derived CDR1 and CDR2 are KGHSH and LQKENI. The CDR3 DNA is TGTGCCAGCTCACCAAGGAATCGACTAGCGGGATACTCAGCCCTCTCCTACGAGCAGTACTTC. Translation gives CASSPRNRLAGYSALSYEQYF.

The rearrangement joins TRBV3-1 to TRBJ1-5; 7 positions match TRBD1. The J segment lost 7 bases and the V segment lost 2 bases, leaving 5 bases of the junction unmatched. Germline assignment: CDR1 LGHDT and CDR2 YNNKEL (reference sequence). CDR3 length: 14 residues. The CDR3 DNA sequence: TGTGCCAGCAGCCAAAGTGGAGGGGGCCAGCCCCAGCATTTT. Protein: CASSQSGGGQPQHF.

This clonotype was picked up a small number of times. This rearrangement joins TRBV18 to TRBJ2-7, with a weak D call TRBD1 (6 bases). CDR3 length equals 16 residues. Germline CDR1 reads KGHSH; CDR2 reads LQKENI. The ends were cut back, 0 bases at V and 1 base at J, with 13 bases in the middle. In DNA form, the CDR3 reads TGTGCCAGCTCACCACCTCCGGGACATGGGTCCTACGAGCAGTACTTC. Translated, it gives CASSPPPGHGSYEQYF.

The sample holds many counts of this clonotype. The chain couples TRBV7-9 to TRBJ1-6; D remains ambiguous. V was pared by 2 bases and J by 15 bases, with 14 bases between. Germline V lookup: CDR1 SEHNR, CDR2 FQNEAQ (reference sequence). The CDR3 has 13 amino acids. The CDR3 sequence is CASSLTPGHFLHF. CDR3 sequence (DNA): TGTGCCAGCAGCTTAACGCCCGGCCACTTCCTCCACTTT.

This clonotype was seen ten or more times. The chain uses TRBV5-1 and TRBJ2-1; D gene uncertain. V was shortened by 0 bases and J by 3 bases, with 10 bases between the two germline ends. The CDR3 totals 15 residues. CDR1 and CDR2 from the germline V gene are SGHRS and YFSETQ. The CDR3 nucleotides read TGCGCCAGCAGCTTGGCCGAAGCAGTCTACAATGAGCAGTTCTTC. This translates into CASSLAEAVYNEQFF.

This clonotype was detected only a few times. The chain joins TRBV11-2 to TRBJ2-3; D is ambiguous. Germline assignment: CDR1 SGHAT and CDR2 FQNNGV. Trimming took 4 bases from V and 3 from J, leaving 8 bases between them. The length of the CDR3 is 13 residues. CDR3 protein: CASSYSGTDTQYF. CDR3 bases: TGTGCCAGCAGCTACTCCGGGACAGATACGCAGTATTTT.

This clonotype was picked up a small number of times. In nucleotides, the CDR3 is TGTGCCAGCATGGATGACTTCTCCTACGAGCAGTACTTC. It translates to CASMDDFSYEQYF. The chain is built from TRBV28 and TRBJ2-7; D is uncertain. Germline V lookup: CDR1 MDHEN, CDR2 SYDVKM. Trimming took off 7 bases at V and 0 bases at J, with 10 bases between the two ends. The CDR3 spans 13 residues.